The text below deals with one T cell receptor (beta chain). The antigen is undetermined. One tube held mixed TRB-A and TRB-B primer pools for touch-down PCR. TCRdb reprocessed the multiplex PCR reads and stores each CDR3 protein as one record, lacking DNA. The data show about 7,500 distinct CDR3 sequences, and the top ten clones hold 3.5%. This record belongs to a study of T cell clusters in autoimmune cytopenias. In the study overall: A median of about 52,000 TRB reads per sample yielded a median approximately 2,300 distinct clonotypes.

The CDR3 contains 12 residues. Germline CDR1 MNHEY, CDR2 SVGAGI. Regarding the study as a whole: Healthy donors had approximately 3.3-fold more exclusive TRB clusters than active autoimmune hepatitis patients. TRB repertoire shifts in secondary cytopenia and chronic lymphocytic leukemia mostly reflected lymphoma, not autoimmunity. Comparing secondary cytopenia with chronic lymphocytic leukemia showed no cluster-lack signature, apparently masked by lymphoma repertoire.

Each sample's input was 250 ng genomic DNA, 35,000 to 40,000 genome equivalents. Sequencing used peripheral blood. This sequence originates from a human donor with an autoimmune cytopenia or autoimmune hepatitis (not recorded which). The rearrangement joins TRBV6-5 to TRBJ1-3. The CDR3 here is CASSYPGNTIYF.